These 2 T cell receptor beta chains were sequenced from one sample in a study of shared clonotypes between healthy human individuals. As defined, naive CD8 cells were CD45RO-negative and positively selected for CCR7, with terminally differentiated effector memory CD45RA+ cells excluded. The table came from immunoSEQ multiplex PCR; TCRdb's copy has only in-frame clones and leaves some out. The table has some 2.1 million clones, 90% to 95% seen once. The sample was naive CD8+ T cells from PBMCs. The receptor set was obtained from a man aged 18-30 years in good health. Some clones in this sample may be carry-over from other donors' samples.

The chain recombines TRBV7-6 with TRBJ1-1; no definite D call. The CDR3 is 15 amino acids. V gave up 3 bases and J gave up 2 bases, with 13 bases separating them. Per the germline V gene, CDR1 is SGHVS and CDR2 is FNYEAQ. The CDR3 is CASSFGGAANTEAFF. DNA for the CDR3: TGTGCCAGCAGCTTCGGAGGAGCAGCAAACACTGAAGCTTTCTTT.

The rearrangement links TRBV7-9 to TRBJ2-1; 14 bases match TRBD2. This CDR3 is built from 19 residues. J was trimmed by 7 bases and V by 2 bases; bases with no gene match: 13. Per the germline V gene, CDR1 is SEHNR and CDR2 is FQNEAQ (reference sequence). CDR3 DNA sequence: TGTGCCAGCAGCTTATATCCGACTAGCGGGAGGGTGCGTGAGAATGAGCAGTTCTTC. It translates to CASSLYPTSGRVRENEQFF.